Presented here are 23 T cell receptor beta chains from one specimen sequenced in a study of cytotoxic CD8 clonotypes in ibrutinib-treated CLL. Profiling relied on immunoSEQ multiplex PCR, and the TCRdb table lists in-frame clones only, not all of them. The sample records tens of thousands of clones, about 65% being singletons. The specimen was PBMCs, collected after 24 months of ibrutinib treatment. The receptors come from a human donor with chronic lymphocytic leukemia.

In its sample, this clone was seen once. The chain's CDR3 is CAWKTGGITYNSPLHF. CDR3 nucleotides: TGTGCCTGGAAGACAGGGGGAATCACCTATAATTCACCCCTCCACTTT. This chain connects TRBV30 to TRBJ1-6; 9 nucleotides match TRBD1. V lost 4 bases and J lost 2; bases outside the gene matches: 6. CDR1 and CDR2 from the germline V gene are GTSNPN and SVGIG (reference sequence). The CDR3 totals 16 residues.

This clone appeared many times. The chain carries TRBV19 and TRBJ1-5; no reliable D call. The germline V gene encodes CDR1 LNHDA and CDR2 SQIVND (reference sequence). The CDR3 has 12 residues. V lost 7 bases and J lost 3, with 7 bases in between. For the CDR3, the DNA is TGTGCCAGTACGGTAGACAATCAGCCCCAGCATTTT. This gives the protein CASTVDNQPQHF.

This clone was detected once. CDR3 protein: CASGGTGFSDTQYF. CDR3 nucleotide sequence: TGTGCCAGTGGGGGGACAGGGTTTTCAGATACGCAGTATTTT. The genes are TRBV27 and TRBJ2-3; 9 bases are a match to TRBD1. CDR3 size: 14 residues. Trimming cost V 9 bases and J 4 bases; bases outside gene matches: 8. Germline values: CDR1 MNHEY, CDR2 SMNVEV (reference sequence).

This CDR3 reads CASSLGPFVPQHF. The DNA of the CDR3 is TGTGCCAGCAGCTTAGGTCCGTTTGTGCCCCAGCATTTT. The V gene is TRBV7-9, the J gene TRBJ1-5; D gene ambiguous. Trimming removed 1 base from V and 9 bases from J, with 10 bases in between. This CDR3 contains 13 residues. Germline CDR1 is SEHNR and CDR2 is FQNEAQ (reference sequence).

The rearrangement links TRBV4-1 to TRBJ2-7; D is undetermined. The length of the CDR3 is 15 residues. CDR1 MGHRA and CDR2 YSYEKL come from the germline V gene. V gave up 1 base and J gave up 0 bases, with 10 bases separating them. CDR3 sequence: CASSQASRSSYEQYF. CDR3 DNA: TGCGCCAGCAGCCAAGCGAGCCGGAGCTCCTACGAGCAGTACTTC.

This chain connects TRBV19 to TRBJ2-5; perhaps TRBD1 as D (6 bases). The CDR3 is 14 residues long. The V end lost 3 bases, the J end lost 1 base, and 9 bases lay between the germline ends. The germline V gene encodes CDR1 LNHDA and CDR2 SQIVND (reference sequence). The CDR3 sequence is CASSMGQSQETQYF. The CDR3, as DNA: TGTGCCAGTAGTATGGGACAAAGCCAAGAGACCCAGTACTTC.

The CDR3 protein is CASSPRTGGVHTEAFF. The CDR3 DNA follows: TGTGCCAGCTCACCACGGACAGGGGGCGTTCACACTGAAGCTTTCTTT. This chain joins TRBV18 and TRBJ1-1; 11 nucleotides agree with TRBD1. The germline gives CDR1 KGHSH, CDR2 LQKENI. J was trimmed by 3 bases and V by 1 base; bases with no gene match: 4. The CDR3 spans 16 residues.

The rearrangement links TRBV19 to TRBJ2-3; possible D gene TRBD2, 6 bases. CDR3 length: 15 amino acids. Germline loops: CDR1 LNHDA, CDR2 SQIVND (reference sequence). Trimming left V 1 base short and J 0 bases short, with 8 bases between. CDR3 coding DNA: TGTGCCAGTAGTATAGGCGGGAAAAGCACAGATACGCAGTATTTT. This gives the protein CASSIGGKSTDTQYF.

About this clone: At one boundary the junction diverges from the germline segment, which might be a read error. The chain carries TRBV7-7 and TRBJ2-5, with 10 bases that match TRBD2. The germline CDR1 and CDR2 sequences are SSHAT and FNYEAQ (reference sequence). This CDR3 has 15 residues. In nucleotides, the CDR3 is TGTGCTAGCAGCTTACTAGCGGGGTCCAAAGAGACCCAGTACTTC. Its translation is CASSLLAGSKETQYF. The whole variable domain, remainder taken from reference TRBV7-7 and TRBJ2-5, is GAGVSQSPRYKVTKRGQDVTLRCDPISSHATLYWYQQALGQGPEFLTYFNYEAQPDKSGLPSDRFSAERPEGSISTLTIQRTEQRDSAMYRCASSLLAGSKETQYFGPGTRLLVL.

The chain joins TRBV2 to TRBJ2-3; TRBD2 agrees at 12 bases. CDR3 length: 17 amino acids. V trimming: 6 bases; J trimming: 0 bases; junction bases outside the gene matches: 7. The germline V gene has CDR1 SNHLY and CDR2 FYNNEI. The CDR3, as DNA: TGTGCCAGCAGGGCCAGGACTAGCGGGACGAGCACAGATACGCAGTATTTT. Translation gives CASRARTSGTSTDTQYF.

The genes are TRBV28 and TRBJ2-5; 8 nucleotides align to TRBD1. Per germline, CDR1 MDHEN and CDR2 SYDVKM. The CDR3 totals 14 residues. Trimming cost V 4 bases and J 3 bases; bases outside gene matches: 4. CDR3 amino acids: CASSSPDREETQYF. CDR3 DNA sequence: TGTGCCAGCAGTTCCCCGGACAGGGAAGAGACCCAGTACTTC.

This clone was picked up a small number of times. The chain is built from TRBV27 and TRBJ2-7; no firm D call. Germline values: CDR1 MNHEY, CDR2 SMNVEV (reference sequence). There are 16 residues in the CDR3. V lost 6 bases and J 0 bases, leaving 18 bases between the germline ends. The CDR3 is CASRVFAAANSYEQYF. The CDR3 DNA sequence: TGTGCCAGCAGGGTTTTCGCGGCGGCGAACTCCTACGAGCAGTACTTC.

On this clone itself: An end of the junction does not agree with germline; a read error may underlie this. The gene calls are TRBV27 and TRBJ2-2; D is unclear. CDR1 and CDR2 from the germline V gene are MNHEY and SMNVEV (reference sequence). The CDR3 covers 10 residues. The CDR3 is CASSPHRQDF. In nucleotides, the CDR3 is TGTGCCAGCAGTCCCCATCGACAAGATTTT.

The chain combines TRBV10-3 with TRBJ2-1; D possibly matches TRBD1 or TRBD2 (5 bases each). Germline values: CDR1 ENHRY, CDR2 SYGVKD. With 4 bases removed from V and 6 bases from J, the gap between germline ends came to 16 bases. This CDR3 region has 15 residues. The CDR3 DNA follows: TGTGCCATCAGTGCGTGGGGGAGCATCATCAATGAGCAGTTCTTC. Translating gives CAISAWGSIINEQFF.

This chain uses TRBV19 with TRBJ2-1; 9 bases agree with TRBD2. The CDR3 is made up of 15 amino acids. CDR1 is LNHDA and CDR2 is SQIVND in the germline V gene (reference sequence). With V trimmed by 2 bases and J by 6 bases, 5 bases remained unmatched. CDR3 region: CASSILAGRSNEQFF. The CDR3 nucleotides read TGTGCCAGTAGTATACTAGCGGGACGCTCCAATGAGCAGTTCTTC.

This chain uses TRBV27 with TRBJ2-1, with 11 bases that match TRBD1. The CDR3 has 16 residues. CDR1 and CDR2 from the germline V gene are MNHEY and SMNVEV (reference sequence). V trimming: 0 bases; J trimming: 7 bases; junction bases outside the gene matches: 5. CDR3 loop: CASSLSGTGGFNEQFF. The CDR3 DNA reads as TGTGCCAGCAGTTTATCCGGGACAGGGGGATTTAATGAGCAGTTCTTC.

The CDR3 DNA sequence: TGTGCCAGCAGCTTAGTGGCAGGAGGGGCCAACGTCCTGACTTTC. It translates to CASSLVAGGANVLTF. The V gene is TRBV11-1, the J gene TRBJ2-6; D remains ambiguous. CDR1 is SGHAT, CDR2 FQDESV, per germline (reference sequence). There are 15 residues in the CDR3. Trimming took off 1 base at V and 4 bases at J, with 8 bases between the two ends. The complete variable domain, with remaining parts taken from reference TRBV11-1 and TRBJ2-6, reads EAEVAQSPRYKITEKSQAVAFWCDPISGHATLYWYRQILGQGPELLVQFQDESVVDDSQLPKDRFSAERLKGVDSTLKIQPAELGDSAMYLCASSLVAGGANVLTFGAGSRLTVL.

The V gene is TRBV7-3, the J gene TRBJ1-2; tentative D call: TRBD1 (6 bases). Germline assignment: CDR1 SGHTA and CDR2 FQGTGA. V was cut by 2 bases and J by 5 bases, with 12 bases left in between. The CDR3 loop spans 14 amino acids. Written as DNA, the CDR3 is TGTGCCAGCAGCTTAGGCGGTCAGGGGTATGGCTACACCTTC. The encoded protein is CASSLGGQGYGYTF.

V usage is TRBV5-1 and J usage is TRBJ1-1; D perhaps matches TRBD1 (5 bases). CDR3 length: 14 residues. Trimming removed 4 bases at V and 5 bases at J, with 15 bases between. CDR1 is SGHRS and CDR2 is YFSETQ in the germline V gene. The CDR3 loop is CASSRGASGTEAFF. The CDR3 DNA reads TGCGCCAGCAGCCGCGGGGCGTCGGGAACTGAAGCTTTCTTT.

The rearrangement joins TRBV6-5 to TRBJ2-3; D is uncertain. The CDR3 loop spans 14 amino acids. Trimming removed 5 bases at V and 4 bases at J, with 13 bases between. Germline CDR1 MNHEY, CDR2 SVGAGI. The CDR3 nucleotides read TGTGCCAGCAGTATCTATATAAGGGCAGATACGCAGTATTTT. Translation gives CASSIYIRADTQYF.

The V and J genes are TRBV2 and TRBJ1-2, with D tentatively TRBD1 (6 bases). This CDR3 contains 15 residues. Trimming pared 5 bases from V and 5 bases from J, leaving 18 bases between. Germline V gives CDR1 SNHLY, CDR2 FYNNEI. The CDR3 DNA reads as TGTGCCAGCAGTTCACAGGGCAGGGGAGGATATGGCTACACCTTC. This gives the protein CASSSQGRGGYGYTF.

The chain combines TRBV2 with TRBJ1-5; D perhaps matches TRBD1 (6 bases). This CDR3 region has 16 residues. The ends were cut back, 3 bases at V and 4 bases at J, with 16 bases in the middle. Germline-derived CDR1 and CDR2 are SNHLY and FYNNEI. In nucleotides, the CDR3 is TGTGCCAGCAGTGAGGGGCGGGGGCCTAGTAATCAGCCCCAGCATTTT. This encodes CASSEGRGPSNQPQHF.

This chain connects TRBV7-9 to TRBJ2-2; D ambiguous. In germline, CDR1 is SEHNR, CDR2 FQNEAQ (reference sequence). The CDR3 contains 13 residues. V lost 5 bases to trimming and J lost 2 bases, with 6 bases between them. The CDR3 coding sequence is TGTGCCAGCAGCCGGTTCAACACCGGGGAGCTGTTTTTT. Protein product: CASSRFNTGELFF.